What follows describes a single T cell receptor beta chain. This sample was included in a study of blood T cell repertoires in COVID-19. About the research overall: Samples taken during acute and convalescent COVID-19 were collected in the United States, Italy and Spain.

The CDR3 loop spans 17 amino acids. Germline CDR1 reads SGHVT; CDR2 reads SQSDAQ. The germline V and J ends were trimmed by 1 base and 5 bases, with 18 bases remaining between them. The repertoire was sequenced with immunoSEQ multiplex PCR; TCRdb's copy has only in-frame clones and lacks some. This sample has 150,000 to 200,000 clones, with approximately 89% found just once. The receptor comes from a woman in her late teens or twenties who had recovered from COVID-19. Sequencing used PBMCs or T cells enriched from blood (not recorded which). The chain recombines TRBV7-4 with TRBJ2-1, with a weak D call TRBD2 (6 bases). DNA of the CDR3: TGTGCCAGCAGCTTAGTCGTTAGAGGGGAGGACCACAATGAGCAGTTCTTC. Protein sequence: CASSLVVRGEDHNEQFF.